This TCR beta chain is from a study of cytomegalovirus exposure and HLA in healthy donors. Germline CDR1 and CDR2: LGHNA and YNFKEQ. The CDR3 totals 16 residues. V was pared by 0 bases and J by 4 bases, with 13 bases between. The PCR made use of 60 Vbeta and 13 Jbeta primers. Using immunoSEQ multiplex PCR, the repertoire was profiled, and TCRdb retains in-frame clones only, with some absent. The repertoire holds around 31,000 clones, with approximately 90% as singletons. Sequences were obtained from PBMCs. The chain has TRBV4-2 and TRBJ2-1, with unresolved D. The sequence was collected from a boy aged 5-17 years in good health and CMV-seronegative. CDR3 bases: TGTGCCAGCAGCCAAGATTCGGCAGGCTCTTACAATGAGCAGTTCTTC. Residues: CASSQDSAGSYNEQFF.